A selection of T cell receptor beta chains follows, all from one sample in a study of blood T cell repertoires in COVID-19. Clones were sequenced by immunoSEQ multiplex PCR, and TCRdb holds only the in-frame ones, with some missing. The profile covers approximately 120,000 clones, with about four fifths appearing a single time and 17% taken by the ten largest. The sample was peripheral blood. These receptors all come from a man aged 30 to 45 with COVID-19, enrolled during active disease. The CDR3 runs from the conserved cysteine through the conserved F or W. Fields, in order: V gene, J gene, clone size, D gene, CDR3 DNA, CDR3 protein. D genes are given only for firm matches. Clone size is not always given. Where it is, it says once, few, many or a class for expanded clones.

TRBV7-8,TRBJ1-5,NA,NA,TGTGCCAGCAGCTTAAGTACAGGGCGGGGGAATCAGCCCCAGCATTTT,CASSLSTGRGNQPQHF
TRBV6-5,TRBJ2-2,NA,NA,TGTGCCAGCAGTACGGACAGCGCGAACACCGGGGAGCTGTTTTTT,CASSTDSANTGELFF
TRBV7-9,TRBJ1-2,NA,NA,TGTGCCAGCAGCTTAGCCCAGGCAGGTCTCTATGGCTACACCTTC,CASSLAQAGLYGYTF
TRBV19,TRBJ2-2,NA,TRBD1,TGTGCCAGTAGCCCGGGACAGGAAACCGGGGAGCTGTTTTTT,CASSPGQETGELFF
TRBV19,TRBJ2-3,NA,NA,TGTGCCAGTAGTACCGGAGCTAGCACAGATACGCAGTATTTT,CASSTGASTDTQYF
TRBV5-1,TRBJ1-2,NA,NA,TGCGCCAGCAGTCCTAACCCGGGGGTTGGCTACACCTTC,CASSPNPGVGYTF
TRBV5-6,TRBJ2-7,once,NA,TGTGCCAGCAGCTACCAGACCTACGAGCAGTACTTC,CASSYQTYEQYF
TRBV15,TRBJ1-5,NA,TRBD1,TGTGCCACCAGCAGAGAAGGGGGGACAGGGAGGCAGCCCCAGCATTTT,CATSREGGTGRQPQHF
TRBV9,TRBJ2-1,NA,NA,TGTGCCAGCAGCGTAGGGCGGGGGCCCGACAATGAGCAGTTCTTC,CASSVGRGPDNEQFF
TRBV10-3,TRBJ1-6,NA,TRBD1,TGTGCCATCAGTGAGTCGGGACAGGGGATTAAGTTCCACTTT,CAISESGQGIKFHF